Listed here are 19 T cell receptor beta chains from one sample, sequenced in a study of technical replicates of blood from several donors. TCRdb's copy holds only in-frame clones and misses some; the assay was immunoSEQ multiplex PCR. The sample lists over 55,000 clones, around 87% occurring once. Sequencing used PBMCs. The source of these receptors is a human donor in good health. Some clones in this sample may be carry-over from other donors' samples.

The chain combines TRBV7-8 with TRBJ1-2; no firm D call. Trimming cost V 5 bases and J 4 bases, with 14 bases left between them. Germline CDR1 SGHVS, CDR2 FQNEAQ. This CDR3 contains 14 residues. The DNA for the CDR3 is TGTGCCAGCAGCACGCGAGACATCCTCTATGGCTACACCTTC. Translation: CASSTRDILYGYTF.

This clone showed up just a few times. The chain uses TRBV11-2 and TRBJ1-2; 7 bases match TRBD1. The CDR3 covers 14 residues. Per germline, CDR1 SGHAT and CDR2 FQNNGV. V shed 2 bases, J shed 8 bases, and the junction held 8 bases outside the gene matches. The CDR3 sequence is CASSLRGTVEGYTF. As DNA, the CDR3 is TGTGCCAGCAGCTTACGTGGGACAGTCGAGGGCTACACCTTC.

This rearrangement joins TRBV7-2 to TRBJ2-5, with TRBD2 matching over 7 bases. The germline V gene has CDR1 SGHTA and CDR2 FQGNSA. There are 14 residues in the CDR3. The ends lost 0 bases at V and 5 bases at J; junction bases unmatched: 3. CDR3: CASSLAGGWETQYF. The CDR3 DNA reads TGTGCCAGCAGCTTAGCCGGGGGGTGGGAGACCCAGTACTTC.

The V and J genes are TRBV4-2 and TRBJ2-3; weak D call: TRBD2 (6 bases). CDR1 is LGHNA and CDR2 is YNFKEQ in the germline V gene. This CDR3 has 15 amino acids. Deletions cut 8 bases from V and 4 bases from J, with 19 bases between. The CDR3 region has the DNA TGTGCCAGCCAAACAGATTGGGGCGGGGCAGATACGCAGTATTTT. This gives the protein CASQTDWGGADTQYF.

The chain has TRBV4-2 and TRBJ2-3; D uncertain. V lost 0 bases and J lost 3, with 7 bases in between. CDR1 and CDR2 (germline): LGHNA, YNFKEQ. This CDR3 has 14 amino acids. The CDR3 coding sequence is TGTGCCAGCAGCCAAGATCAAGCTACAGATACGCAGTATTTT. Translating it yields CASSQDQATDTQYF.

The gene calls are TRBV11-2 and TRBJ2-3; D is possibly TRBD1 (5 bases). V gave up 7 bases and J gave up 10 bases, with 15 bases separating them. Germline-derived CDR1 and CDR2 are SGHAT and FQNNGV. The CDR3 runs to 12 residues. The DNA for the CDR3 is TGTGCCAGCAACTTTGGGCAGGGCCCGCAGTATTTT. It codes for CASNFGQGPQYF.

The V call is TRBV7-6, the J call TRBJ2-7; D perhaps matches TRBD2 (6 bases). V dropped 2 bases and J dropped 0 bases, with 23 bases sitting between them. CDR1 is SGHVS, CDR2 FNYEAQ, per germline. The CDR3 is 19 residues long. CDR3 sequence: CASSLYGSGDGGVSYEQYF. CDR3 DNA: TGTGCCAGCAGCTTATACGGGAGTGGTGATGGCGGGGTCTCCTACGAGCAGTACTTC.

The chain has TRBV4-1 and TRBJ2-3; 11 bases align to TRBD2. The CDR3 loop spans 20 amino acids. The germline gives CDR1 MGHRA, CDR2 YSYEKL. V was clipped by 3 bases and J by 2 bases; unmatched bases: 16. The CDR3: CASSHTILAGVPQVTDTQYF. CDR3 in DNA: TGCGCCAGCAGCCACACCATACTAGCGGGGGTACCACAAGTCACAGATACGCAGTATTTT.

J is TRBJ2-7 and V is TRBV2, with D maybe TRBD1 (5 bases). There are 13 residues in the CDR3. With 5 bases removed from V and 2 bases from J, the gap between germline ends came to 10 bases. CDR1 and CDR2 (germline): SNHLY, FYNNEI. The CDR3, as DNA: TGTGCCAGCAGTTCGACAGTCACCTACGAGCAGTACTTC. Its protein product is CASSSTVTYEQYF.

This clone occurred a few times. The V call is TRBV5-4, the J call TRBJ2-5; no clear D. The CDR3 is 12 amino acids. V shed 5 bases and J shed 5 bases, with 10 bases lying between them. Germline CDR1 and CDR2: SGHNT and YYREEE (reference sequence). The CDR3 DNA sequence: TGTGCCAGCAGTTTTTATTTGGAGACCCAGTACTTC. Protein: CASSFYLETQYF.

This clone has a single count. This chain connects TRBV5-6 to TRBJ2-1; 12 bases line up with TRBD2. The CDR3 sequence is 15 residues long. Germline-derived CDR1 and CDR2 are SGHDT and YYEEEE. J gave up 7 bases and V 4 bases, and 6 bases lay outside the gene matches. The chain's CDR3 is CASSAASGGANEQFF. The CDR3 DNA is TGTGCCAGCAGCGCCGCTAGCGGGGGGGCAAATGAGCAGTTCTTC.

The CDR3 nucleotides are TGCGCCAGCAGCTTGGAAGGAGGGAAGAACACTGAAGCTTTCTTT. Amino acids: CASSLEGGKNTEAFF. J is TRBJ1-1 and V is TRBV5-1; D ambiguous. Trimming pared 0 bases from V and 1 base from J, leaving 10 bases between. The CDR3 length is 15 residues. Germline CDR1 and CDR2: SGHRS and YFSETQ.

V usage is TRBV19 and J usage is TRBJ1-5, with 11 bases identical to TRBD1. Germline V CDR1 and CDR2: LNHDA, SQIVND (reference sequence). CDR3 length equals 16 residues. With V trimmed by 1 base and J by 1 base, 0 bases remained unmatched. The CDR3 sequence: CASSIGDRGSNQPQHF. CDR3 nucleotide sequence: TGTGCCAGTAGTATAGGGGACAGGGGGAGCAATCAGCCCCAGCATTTT.

This clone was observed a single time. The chain combines TRBV7-6 with TRBJ1-3, with a tentative D call TRBD1 (5 bases). Trimming took off 3 bases at V and 8 bases at J, with 20 bases between the two ends. There are 16 residues in the CDR3. Germline CDR1 is SGHVS and CDR2 is FNYEAQ. The DNA of the CDR3 is TGTGCCAGCAGCTTCAGGGCCGTAATGGGGGGTGACACCATATATTTT. It is translated as CASSFRAVMGGDTIYF.

This clone was seen only once. This chain connects TRBV11-2 to TRBJ2-7; 8 bases match TRBD1. Unmatched junction bases numbered 10, after V lost 4 bases and J lost 5 bases. The CDR3 length is 15 residues. Germline CDR1 SGHAT, CDR2 FQNNGV. In DNA, the CDR3 is TGTGCCAGCAGCTCGGTCGGACAGGGAAGAAACGAGCAGTACTTC. Its translation is CASSSVGQGRNEQYF.

The rearrangement links TRBV7-9 to TRBJ1-4; no clear D gene. The V gene lost 5 bases and the J gene lost 3 bases, with 13 bases spanning the gap. The CDR3 is 15 residues long. Looked up from germline, CDR1 is SEHNR and CDR2 is FQNEAQ (reference sequence). The DNA for the CDR3 is TGTGCCAGCAGCGCCTCAAACGAGGCTAATGAAAAACTGTTTTTT. Translating it yields CASSASNEANEKLFF.

CDR3 sequence reads: CASSLGYSGGVGIQYF. The CDR3 coding sequence is TGTGCCAGCAGCTTAGGTTACAGCGGGGGCGTCGGCATTCAGTACTTC. This sequence joins TRBV13 and TRBJ2-4; 8 bases map to TRBD2. The ends lost 0 bases at V and 9 bases at J; junction bases unmatched: 10. This CDR3 is 16 amino acids long. Germline V gives CDR1 PRHDT, CDR2 FYEKMQ (reference sequence).

The V gene is TRBV19, the J gene TRBJ1-1; TRBD1 might be the D (5 bases). The CDR3 loop spans 13 amino acids. The germline CDR1 and CDR2 sequences are LNHDA and SQIVND (reference sequence). Trimming pared 3 bases from V and 4 bases from J, leaving 9 bases between. CDR3 region: CASSMAGFTEAFF. The CDR3 DNA sequence: TGTGCCAGTAGTATGGCAGGGTTCACTGAAGCTTTCTTT.

In this sample, this clone turned up many times. V and J are TRBV5-4 and TRBJ1-1; 9 bases are shared with TRBD1. The junction had 10 bases not matched to a gene; V was cut back by 3 bases and J by 1 base. Germline loops: CDR1 SGHNT, CDR2 YYREEE (reference sequence). The CDR3 extends over 17 amino acids. The CDR3 spells CASSSGTGSKRNTEAFF. CDR3 DNA: TGTGCCAGCAGCTCCGGGACAGGGAGCAAACGGAACACTGAAGCTTTCTTT.